Presented here are 20 T cell receptor beta chains from one specimen sequenced in a study of cytomegalovirus exposure and HLA in healthy donors. 13 Jbeta primers and 60 Vbeta primers were used for the PCR. The protocol was immunoSEQ multiplex PCR, while the TCRdb copy is restricted to in-frame clones and leaves out a portion. This sample has about 210,000 clones, with about four fifths found just once. Material for sequencing was PBMCs. Receptors originate from a woman aged 25 to 39 in good health and CMV-seropositive.

The chain joins TRBV4-2 to TRBJ1-6; the match to TRBD1 covers 11 bases. Germline V gives CDR1 LGHNA, CDR2 YNFKEQ. The CDR3 has 18 residues. V shed 0 bases and J 5 bases; nucleotides not matched to a gene: 6. The CDR3 protein is CASSQDPGTGGDNSPLHF. The CDR3 coding sequence is TGTGCCAGCAGCCAAGATCCCGGGACAGGGGGTGATAATTCACCCCTCCACTTT.

This clone came up a few times. DNA of the CDR3: TGTGCCAGCAGCTTAGTTTCAGAAGAGACCCAGTACTTC. This codes for CASSLVSEETQYF. V gene TRBV7-9 combines with J gene TRBJ2-5; D remains unclear. Trimming stripped 1 base from V and 3 bases from J, with 6 bases between. The CDR3 is 13 amino acids. CDR1 and CDR2 from the germline V gene are SEHNR and FQNEAQ (reference sequence).

The chain couples TRBV27 to TRBJ2-7; D is undetermined. Germline CDR1 reads MNHEY; CDR2 reads SMNVEV (reference sequence). V shed 2 bases and J shed 0 bases, with 11 bases lying between them. CDR3 length: 15 residues. CDR3 sequence (DNA): TGTGCCAGCAGTTTAATTCCCGATAGCTCCTACGAGCAGTACTTC. This codes for CASSLIPDSSYEQYF.

A single count supports this clone. The V gene is TRBV13, the J gene TRBJ2-1, with a weak D call TRBD1 (6 bases). The V end was cut by 1 base, the J end by 7 bases, with 14 bases between. This CDR3 is 15 amino acids long. Looked up from germline, CDR1 is PRHDT and CDR2 is FYEKMQ (reference sequence). CDR3 loop: CASSLDETGLNEQFF. CDR3 bases: TGTGCCAGCAGCTTAGATGAGACAGGTCTGAATGAGCAGTTCTTC.

The rearrangement uses TRBV10-3 and TRBJ2-7; possible D gene TRBD1, 5 bases. Between the trimmed V and J ends, which lost 4 bases and 2 bases, there was a span of 12 bases. Germline assignment: CDR1 ENHRY and CDR2 SYGVKD. The CDR3 runs 14 residues. The CDR3 nucleotides are TGTGCCATCAGTGCTAGGGGTCCGACCTACGAGCAGTACTTC. The encoded protein is CAISARGPTYEQYF.

Worth noting for this clone: In the same sample, other DNA sequences code for this CDR3. The chain is built from TRBV18 and TRBJ2-2; D unclear. The CDR3 covers 14 residues. Trimming left V 1 base short and J 1 base short, with 4 bases between. Germline V lookup: CDR1 KGHSH, CDR2 LQKENI. CDR3 bases: TGTGCCAGCTCACCACGACAGAACACCGGGGAGCTGTTTTTT. Translated, it gives CASSPRQNTGELFF.

V and J are TRBV10-1 and TRBJ1-2, with 7 bases aligning to TRBD1. CDR1 WNHNN and CDR2 SYGVQD come from the germline V gene (reference sequence). The CDR3 extends over 13 amino acids. Trimming removed 6 bases from V and 8 bases from J; junction bases left unmatched: 9. The CDR3 DNA follows: TGCGCCAGCAGCATGACAGGGACGGGCGGCTACACCTTC. Protein product: CASSMTGTGGYTF.

The V and J genes are TRBV28 and TRBJ2-3; 9 positions agree with TRBD2. The V and J ends lost 6 bases and 6 bases, in that order; junction bases with no gene match: 4. This CDR3 contains 13 residues. Per germline, CDR1 MDHEN and CDR2 SYDVKM. The CDR3 coding sequence is TGTGCCAGCAGGCGGACTAGCGTTGATACGCAGTATTTT. Translated: CASRRTSVDTQYF. The entire variable domain, with the rest obtained from reference TRBV28 and TRBJ2-3, is as follows: DVKVTQSSRYLVKRTGEKVFLECVQDMDHENMFWYRQDPGLGLRLIYFSYDVKMKEKGDIPEGYSVSREKKERFSLILESASTNQTSMYLCASRRTSVDTQYFGPGTRLTVL.

The J gene is TRBJ2-5, the V gene TRBV5-6; TRBD2 matches 15 bases. This CDR3 has 15 amino acids. Germline V CDR1 and CDR2: SGHDT, YYEEEE. V was clipped by 2 bases and J by 5 bases; unmatched bases: 1. CDR3 nucleotides: TGTGCCAGCAGCTTTGGGACTAGCGGGAGGGAGACCCAGTACTTC. Amino acid sequence: CASSFGTSGRETQYF.

V is TRBV7-9 and J is TRBJ2-7; D perhaps matches TRBD1 (6 bases). CDR3 length: 13 residues. Germline values: CDR1 SEHNR, CDR2 FQNEAQ (reference sequence). Deletions cut 4 bases from V and 2 bases from J, with 9 bases between. The CDR3 loop reads CASSSGQTYEQYF. In nucleotides, the CDR3 is TGTGCCAGCAGCTCCGGACAGACCTACGAGCAGTACTTC.

The chain recombines TRBV30 with TRBJ1-1; TRBD1 matches 10 bases. The junction had 13 bases not matched to a gene; V was cut back by 5 bases and J by 4 bases. This CDR3 has 16 residues. In germline, CDR1 is GTSNPN, CDR2 SVGIG (reference sequence). CDR3 nucleotide sequence: TGTGCCTGGGTCCGGGACAGGGGATATGTTCGCACTGAAGCTTTCTTT. Encoded protein: CAWVRDRGYVRTEAFF. The variable domain in full, completed from reference TRBV30 and TRBJ1-1, reads SQTIHQWPATLVQPVGSPLSLECTVEGTSNPNLYWYRQAAGRGLQLLFYSVGIGQISSEVPQNLSASRPQDRQFILSSKKLLLSDSGFYLCAWVRDRGYVRTEAFFGQGTRLTVV.

As to this clone: One junction end does not reproduce the germline sequence, and a read error may be involved. The chain combines TRBV7-9 with TRBJ2-5; TRBD1 agrees at 7 bases. Per germline, CDR1 SEHNR and CDR2 FQNEAQ (reference sequence). The CDR3 contains 14 residues. CDR3 sequence: CSSSSTQGKETQYF. The CDR3 DNA sequence: TGTTCCAGCAGCTCGACACAGGGGAAAGAGACCCAGTACTTC.

The V and J genes are TRBV28 and TRBJ2-1; D is unclear. V lost 6 bases and J 6 bases, leaving 9 bases between the germline ends. CDR1 and CDR2 (germline): MDHEN, SYDVKM. This CDR3 is built from 12 residues. The CDR3 bases are TGTGCCAGCAGCTCCGTTTCCAATGAGCAGTTCTTC. This translates into CASSSVSNEQFF.

The CDR3 coding sequence is TGTGCCAGCAGTGGCCCAGTGGGCCGGACAGGGCAAGAGACCCAGTACTTC. Translated: CASSGPVGRTGQETQYF. The V call is TRBV6-1, the J call TRBJ2-5; the match to TRBD1 covers 8 bases. The CDR3 totals 17 residues. From germline, CDR1 is MNHNS and CDR2 SASEGT. V shed 4 bases and J 2 bases; nucleotides not matched to a gene: 12.

The V call is TRBV14, the J call TRBJ2-7, with D uncertain. Germline V gene data show CDR1 as SGHDN and CDR2 as FVKESK. V lost 2 bases and J 3 bases, leaving 14 bases between the germline ends. There are 15 residues in the CDR3. The CDR3 protein is CASSQYDSPSYEQYF. The CDR3 bases are TGTGCCAGCAGCCAATATGACTCCCCCAGCTACGAGCAGTACTTC.

This clone was counted once. V usage is TRBV23-1 and J usage is TRBJ1-1; D is undetermined. TRBV23-1 is assigned to the ORF class and has an uncertain function. The CDR3 has 16 residues. V lost 2 bases, J lost 2 bases, and 15 bases lay in between. The CDR3 nucleotides read TGCGCCAGCAGTCAACCTCACCCGAGGAGAAACACTGAAGCTTTCTTT. This encodes CASSQPHPRRNTEAFF.

The chain is built from TRBV14 and TRBJ2-7; D may be TRBD2 (6 bases). Trimming stripped 5 bases from V and 4 bases from J, with 9 bases between. The CDR3 contains 12 residues. Germline V gene sequence: CDR1 SGHDN, CDR2 FVKESK. The CDR3 sequence is CASSVGGYEQYF. Here the CDR3 DNA reads TGTGCCAGCAGCGTCGGGGGTTACGAGCAGTACTTC.

The chain recombines TRBV19 with TRBJ2-7; D uncertain. This CDR3 contains 14 residues. Germline V gene sequence: CDR1 LNHDA, CDR2 SQIVND (reference sequence). Deletions cut 6 bases from V and 3 bases from J, with 15 bases between. CDR3 sequence: CASRFPPDSYEQYF. CDR3 nucleotides: TGTGCCAGTAGGTTCCCCCCTGATAGCTACGAGCAGTACTTC.

This clone came up a few times. The CDR3 spells CASSLENQPQHF. CDR3 DNA sequence: TGTGCCAGCAGCTTGGAGAATCAGCCCCAGCATTTT. V is TRBV7-8 and J is TRBJ1-5, with D hard to call. CDR1 and CDR2 (germline): SGHVS, FQNEAQ. With 3 bases removed from V and 4 bases from J, the gap between germline ends came to 4 bases. The CDR3 loop spans 12 amino acids.

The chain couples TRBV19 to TRBJ1-6; D is uncertain. Germline CDR1 LNHDA, CDR2 SQIVND (reference sequence). Between the trimmed V and J ends, which lost 5 bases and 0 bases, there was a span of 11 bases. The CDR3 is 16 residues long. The CDR3 nucleotides are TGTGCCAGTAGTCCAGGCACGAGCTCCTATAATTCACCCCTCCACTTT. It yields the protein CASSPGTSSYNSPLHF. Full variable domain (outside the CDR3, taken from reference TRBV19 and TRBJ1-6): DGGITQSPKYLFRKEGQNVTLSCEQNLNHDAMYWYRQDPGQGLRLIYYSQIVNDFQKGDIAEGYSVSREKKESFPLTVTSAQKNPTAFYLCASSPGTSSYNSPLHFGNGTRLTVT.